These 30 T cell receptor beta chains were all obtained from the same sample, sequenced in a study of T cells after yellow fever vaccination. TCRdb itself ran the 5' RACE reads through MiXCR, one entry per CDR3 protein. Of under 200,000 distinct CDR3 sequences listed, under 7.5% are singletons. The material sequenced was CD4+ T cells sorted from PBMCs, taken 4 to 5 days after the first yellow fever vaccination. The receptors come from a man younger than 35 who received the YFV17D yellow fever vaccine.

This clonotype was observed many times. J is TRBJ2-7 and V is TRBV4-3; perhaps D is TRBD1 or TRBD2 (6 bases each). In germline, CDR1 is LGHNA, CDR2 YSLEER. With 4 bases removed from V and 3 bases from J, the gap between germline ends came to 13 bases. The CDR3 spans 14 residues. The CDR3 nucleotides are TGCGCCAGCAGCCCGTTCGGGGGCGGCTACGAGCAGTACTTC. Protein: CASSPFGGGYEQYF.

This clonotype was seen many times. CDR3 residues: CSVADGLIGNQPQHF. The CDR3 coding sequence is TGCAGCGTTGCGGACGGTCTAATTGGCAATCAGCCCCAGCATTTT. The chain carries TRBV29-1 and TRBJ1-5; no definite D call. Trimming cost V 4 bases and J 2 bases, with 15 bases left between them. CDR3 size: 15 residues. Germline CDR1 and CDR2: SQVTM and ANQGSEA.

This clonotype was found many times. This sequence joins TRBV7-2 and TRBJ1-2; perhaps TRBD1 as D (6 bases). Germline-derived CDR1 and CDR2 are SGHTA and FQGNSA. With 2 bases removed from V and 7 bases from J, the gap between germline ends came to 14 bases. This CDR3 has 14 residues. DNA for the CDR3: TGTGCCAGCAGCTTAACCCAGGGGCTGGGTGGCTACACCTTC. Translated: CASSLTQGLGGYTF. Full variable domain (remainder filled in from reference TRBV7-2 and TRBJ1-2): GAGVSQSPSNKVTEKGKDVELRCDPISGHTALYWYRQSLGQGLEFLIYFQGNSAPDKSGLPSDRFSAERTGGSVSTLTIQRTQQEDSAVYLCASSLTQGLGGYTFGSGTRLTVV.

V usage is TRBV20-1 and J usage is TRBJ2-5; D is unclear. The CDR3 length is 11 residues. The V gene lost 5 bases and the J gene lost 6 bases, with 10 bases spanning the gap. Germline V lookup: CDR1 DFQATT, CDR2 SNEGSKA (reference sequence). The CDR3 spells CSAWTRQTQYF. CDR3 DNA: TGCAGTGCTTGGACCCGACAGACCCAGTACTTC.

CDR3 protein: CSASGDYGYTF. The CDR3 coding sequence is TGCAGTGCTAGTGGAGACTATGGCTACACCTTC. The rearrangement joins TRBV20-1 to TRBJ1-2; no clear D gene. Trimming removed 3 bases at V and 3 bases at J, with 5 bases between. Germline V gene lookup returns CDR1 DFQATT and CDR2 SNEGSKA (reference sequence). The CDR3 consists of 11 residues.

This clonotype was seen only a few times. V and J are TRBV6-2 or TRBV6-3 and TRBJ1-1; 8 bases align to TRBD1. The germline gives CDR1 MNHEY, CDR2 SVGEGT. The CDR3 is 12 residues long. J was trimmed by 6 bases and V by 7 bases; bases with no gene match: 4. The CDR3 bases are TGTGCCAGCACCGAGGACAGGGCTGAAGCTTTCTTT. Encoded protein: CASTEDRAEAFF.

A note on this clonotype: The CDR3 does not close with the conserved phenylalanine or tryptophan, likely indicating a read error. V gene TRBV6-1 combines with J gene TRBJ1-2; D is ambiguous. The CDR3 is 12 residues long. The ends were cut back, 7 bases at V and 6 bases at J, with 12 bases in the middle. Germline V gene sequence: CDR1 MNHNS, CDR2 SASEGT. CDR3: CASKGVLDGYTL. In nucleotides, the CDR3 is TGTGCCAGCAAGGGTGTCCTCGATGGCTACACCTTG.

This clonotype was seen a handful of times. The chain is built from TRBV7-6 and TRBJ2-5, with D perhaps TRBD2 (6 bases). Deletions cut 5 bases from V and 3 bases from J, with 19 bases between. Germline V lookup: CDR1 SGHVS, CDR2 FNYEAQ. This CDR3 has 16 residues. The CDR3 here is CASSQNPRGTEETQYF. CDR3 DNA sequence: TGTGCCAGCAGCCAAAACCCCCGGGGGACCGAAGAGACCCAGTACTTC.

This clonotype occurred many times. The chain carries TRBV4-3 and TRBJ2-1, with 8 bases aligning to TRBD2. Germline V gives CDR1 LGHNA, CDR2 YSLEER. With V trimmed by 2 bases and J by 5 bases, 8 bases remained unmatched. The length of the CDR3 is 16 residues. The CDR3 nucleotides read TGCGCCAGCAGCCAAAGAGCCCAGCGGGGGCACAATGAGCAGTTCTTC. The encoded protein is CASSQRAQRGHNEQFF.

This clonotype was counted only a few times. The V and J genes are TRBV4-3 and TRBJ2-1; TRBD2 agrees at 8 bases. In germline, CDR1 is LGHNA, CDR2 YSLEER. CDR3 size: 17 residues. J gave up 3 bases and V 1 base, and 8 bases lay outside the gene matches. The CDR3 loop is CASSQVGGGNVYNEQFF. The DNA of the CDR3 is TGCGCCAGCAGCCAAGTAGGCGGGGGGAATGTCTACAATGAGCAGTTCTTC.

This clonotype has a handful of counts. The rearrangement uses TRBV20-1 and TRBJ2-5; 7 bases line up with TRBD2. Trimming removed 3 bases from V and 0 bases from J; junction bases left unmatched: 7. This CDR3 is 15 amino acids long. Germline CDR1 and CDR2: DFQATT and SNEGSKA (reference sequence). CDR3 protein: CSASRAGYNQETQYF. CDR3 bases: TGCAGTGCTAGTAGAGCGGGGTATAACCAAGAGACCCAGTACTTC.

This clonotype was seen at least ten times. V gene TRBV7-2 combines with J gene TRBJ2-3, with 11 bases that match TRBD2. CDR1 is SGHTA and CDR2 is FQGNSA in the germline V gene. Trimming removed 1 base from V and 2 bases from J; junction bases left unmatched: 5. CDR3 length: 17 residues. CDR3 sequence reads: CASSLVGTSGSTDTQYF. CDR3 bases: TGTGCCAGCAGCTTAGTTGGGACTAGCGGTTCCACAGATACGCAGTATTTT.

This clonotype was seen repeatedly, ten times or more. This sequence joins TRBV14 and TRBJ2-1; the D gene is possibly TRBD1 (6 bases). Germline loops: CDR1 SGHDN, CDR2 FVKESK. Trimming stripped 4 bases from V and 4 bases from J, with 17 bases between. This CDR3 is 16 amino acids long. CDR3 protein: CASSRDYRVGYNEQFF. The CDR3 DNA sequence: TGTGCCAGCAGCCGCGACTACAGGGTGGGTTACAATGAGCAGTTCTTC. The whole variable domain, remainder taken from reference TRBV14 and TRBJ2-1, is EAGVTQFPSHSVIEKGQTVTLRCDPISGHDNLYWYRRVMGKEIKFLLHFVKESKQDESGMPNNRFLAERTGGTYSTLKVQPAELEDSGVYFCASSRDYRVGYNEQFFGPGTRLTVL.

This clonotype was counted ten times or more. The chain recombines TRBV25-1 with TRBJ1-6; no clear D gene. The ends were cut back, 6 bases at V and 8 bases at J, with 11 bases in the middle. CDR1 and CDR2 from the germline V gene are MGHDK and SYGVNS. This CDR3 region has 13 residues. CDR3 DNA: TGTGCCAGCAGGCGAGGCACTGATTCACCCCTCCACTTT. Amino acids: CASRRGTDSPLHF.

In its sample, this clonotype was seen many times. The rearrangement joins TRBV18 to TRBJ1-5, with D unclear. The length of the CDR3 is 13 residues. V was trimmed by 3 bases and J by 5 bases, leaving 8 bases between them. From germline, CDR1 is KGHSH and CDR2 LQKENI. CDR3 bases: TGTGCCAGCTCACCCAATTACGATCAGCCCCAGCATTTT. This gives the protein CASSPNYDQPQHF.

This clonotype was counted at least ten times. V gene TRBV18 combines with J gene TRBJ1-3; unclear D gene. The CDR3 has 13 amino acids. V lost 6 bases and J 8 bases, leaving 14 bases between the germline ends. Germline lookup yields CDR1 KGHSH and CDR2 LQKENI. The CDR3 bases are TGTGCCAGCTCTCAGGACCCTGGGGACACCATATATTTT. As protein: CASSQDPGDTIYF.

Only a few counts were recorded for this clonotype. The V call is TRBV20-1, the J call TRBJ2-5; 14 positions agree with TRBD2. With V trimmed by 3 bases and J by 5 bases, 5 bases remained unmatched. This CDR3 comprises 15 residues. The germline gives CDR1 DFQATT, CDR2 SNEGSKA (reference sequence). The CDR3 DNA reads TGCAGTGCTAGGACTAGCGGGGGGGCCCTGGAGACCCAGTACTTC. This sequence encodes CSARTSGGALETQYF.

Here the CDR3 DNA reads TGTGCCATCGGCCCCGGTCAGGACGAGCAGTACTTC. Translated: CAIGPGQDEQYF. V usage is TRBV5-7 and J usage is TRBJ2-7; D uncertain. TRBV5-7 is classed as an ORF, of uncertain function. V lost 9 bases and J 5 bases, leaving 15 bases between the germline ends. This CDR3 has 12 residues.

This clonotype was counted ten times or more. The V and J genes are TRBV5-1 and TRBJ2-3, with D perhaps TRBD1 (6 bases). Germline values: CDR1 SGHRS, CDR2 YFSETQ. V lost 4 bases to trimming and J lost 6 bases, with 15 bases between them. The CDR3 extends over 14 amino acids. CDR3 in DNA: TGCGCCAGCAGCAACGGGGACATTACGGATACGCAGTATTTT. This sequence encodes CASSNGDITDTQYF.

This clonotype has more than one count but fewer than ten. This chain joins TRBV6-2 or TRBV6-3 and TRBJ1-1, with D perhaps TRBD1 (6 bases). The CDR3 is made up of 15 amino acids. CDR1 is MNHEY and CDR2 is SVGEGT in the germline V gene. V was pared by 8 bases and J by 0 bases, with 16 bases between. CDR3 loop: CASLRGGRVNTEAFF. The DNA of the CDR3 is TGTGCCAGCCTTAGGGGGGGACGGGTGAACACTGAAGCTTTCTTT.

Comment on this clonotype: The junction and the germline gene differ at one end; a read error may be behind it. The gene calls are TRBV5-1 and TRBJ1-1; D is uncertain. This CDR3 spans 13 amino acids. Germline V CDR1 and CDR2: SGHRS, YFSETQ. Here the CDR3 reads CASSSEWEDKAFF. The CDR3 DNA reads as TGCGCCAGCAGTTCAGAGTGGGAAGATAAAGCTTTTTTT.

This clonotype was recorded many times. The V gene is TRBV6-5, the J gene TRBJ2-1, with 7 bases that match TRBD2. J gave up 5 bases and V 2 bases, and 3 bases lay outside the gene matches. Germline-derived CDR1 and CDR2 are MNHEY and SVGAGI. The CDR3 spans 14 residues. The CDR3, as DNA: TGTGCCAGCAGTTACCTTGCGGGGGACAATGAGCAGTTCTTC. Amino acids: CASSYLAGDNEQFF.

The rearrangement links TRBV7-2 to TRBJ1-5; tentatively, D is TRBD1 (6 bases). V lost 3 bases and J 10 bases, leaving 16 bases between the germline ends. CDR1 is SGHTA, CDR2 FQGNSA, per germline. The CDR3 contains 14 residues. The CDR3 DNA is TGTGCCAGCAGCTTGGAACAGGGAAGAGGACCCCAGCATTTT. Its protein product is CASSLEQGRGPQHF.

This clonotype was counted many times. The chain carries TRBV20-1 and TRBJ2-7; weak D call: TRBD1 (6 bases). CDR3 length: 13 amino acids. V shed 3 bases and J shed 0 bases, with 9 bases lying between them. The V gene's germline CDR1 is DFQATT and CDR2 SNEGSKA (reference sequence). The CDR3 protein is CSASTGSSYEQYF. In DNA, the CDR3 is TGCAGTGCTAGCACAGGGTCCTCCTACGAGCAGTACTTC.

This clonotype came up a few times. The rearrangement joins TRBV5-4 to TRBJ2-1; TRBD2 aligns across 7 bases. Germline assignment: CDR1 SGHNT and CDR2 YYREEE (reference sequence). The CDR3 loop spans 12 amino acids. V shed 4 bases, J shed 10 bases, and the junction held 5 bases outside the gene matches. The CDR3 protein is CASSRVGGEQFF. Written as DNA, the CDR3 is TGTGCCAGCAGCCGTGTCGGGGGGGAGCAGTTCTTC.

This clonotype has just a few counts. The chain recombines TRBV18 with TRBJ2-1, with 9 bases identical to TRBD1. V lost 3 bases, J lost 1 base, and 7 bases stayed unmatched. This CDR3 is built from 17 residues. The germline CDR1 and CDR2 sequences are KGHSH and LQKENI. The DNA of the CDR3 is TGTGCCAGCTCACCGAACCGACAGGGGGTATCCTACAATGAGCAGTTCTTC. Amino acids: CASSPNRQGVSYNEQFF.

This clonotype was found many times. The rearrangement links TRBV4-3 to TRBJ2-3; 7 nucleotides align to TRBD2. The CDR3 runs 18 residues. V lost 3 bases to trimming and J lost 0 bases; unmatched junction nucleotides: 12. Per the germline V gene, CDR1 is LGHNA and CDR2 is YSLEER. The CDR3 region is CASSQDLKSGVSTDTQYF. The CDR3 DNA sequence: TGCGCCAGCAGCCAGGATCTCAAAAGCGGGGTTAGCACAGATACGCAGTATTTT.

This clonotype was found many times. The chain joins TRBV5-1 to TRBJ1-6; D remains ambiguous. The CDR3 consists of 14 residues. V was trimmed by 0 bases and J by 5 bases, leaving 6 bases between them. CDR1 and CDR2 (germline): SGHRS, YFSETQ. CDR3 loop: CASSLGQNNSPLHF. The CDR3 DNA sequence: TGCGCCAGCAGCTTGGGACAAAATAATTCACCCCTCCACTTT.

This clonotype was detected ten times or more. The chain has TRBV3-1 and TRBJ1-3; D is undetermined. Germline values: CDR1 LGHDT, CDR2 YNNKEL (reference sequence). The CDR3 spans 16 residues. V was shortened by 2 bases and J by 2 bases, with 13 bases between the two germline ends. CDR3: CASSQPLFEAGNTIYF. CDR3 in DNA: TGTGCCAGCAGCCAACCCCTCTTTGAGGCTGGAAACACCATATATTTT.

This clonotype occurred many times. The chain employs TRBV3-1 and TRBJ2-7; no reliable D call. CDR3 length equals 13 residues. Germline CDR1 and CDR2: LGHDT and YNNKEL (reference sequence). Trimming took 1 base from V and 9 from J, leaving 13 bases between them. For the CDR3, the DNA is TGTGCCAGCAGCCAAGGGACCCTAAAGCGGCAGTACTTC. As protein: CASSQGTLKRQYF.